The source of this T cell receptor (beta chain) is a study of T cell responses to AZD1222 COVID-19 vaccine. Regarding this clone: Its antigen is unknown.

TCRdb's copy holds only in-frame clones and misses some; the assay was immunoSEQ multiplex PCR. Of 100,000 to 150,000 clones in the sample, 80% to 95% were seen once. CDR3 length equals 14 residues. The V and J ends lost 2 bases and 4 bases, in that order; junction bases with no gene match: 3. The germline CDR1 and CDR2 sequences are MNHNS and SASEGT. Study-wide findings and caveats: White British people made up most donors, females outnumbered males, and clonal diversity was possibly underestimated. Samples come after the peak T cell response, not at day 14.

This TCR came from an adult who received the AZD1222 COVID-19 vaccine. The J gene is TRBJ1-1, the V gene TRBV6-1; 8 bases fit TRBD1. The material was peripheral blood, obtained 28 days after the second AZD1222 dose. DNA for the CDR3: TGTGCCAGCAGTGAACAGGGGGCAATCACTGAAGCTTTCTTT. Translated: CASSEQGAITEAFF.